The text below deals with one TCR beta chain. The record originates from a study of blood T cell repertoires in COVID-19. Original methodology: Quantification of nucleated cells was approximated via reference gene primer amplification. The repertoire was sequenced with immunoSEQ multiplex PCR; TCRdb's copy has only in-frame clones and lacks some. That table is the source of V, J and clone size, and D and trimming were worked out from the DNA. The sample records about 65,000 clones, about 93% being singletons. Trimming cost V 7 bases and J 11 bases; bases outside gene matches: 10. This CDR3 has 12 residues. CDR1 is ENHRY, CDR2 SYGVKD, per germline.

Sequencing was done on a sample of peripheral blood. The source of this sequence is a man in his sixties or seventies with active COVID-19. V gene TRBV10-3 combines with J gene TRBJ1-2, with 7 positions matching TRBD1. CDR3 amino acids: CAINRGDEFYTF. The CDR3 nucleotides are TGTGCCATCAACAGGGGCGATGAGTTTTACACCTTC.